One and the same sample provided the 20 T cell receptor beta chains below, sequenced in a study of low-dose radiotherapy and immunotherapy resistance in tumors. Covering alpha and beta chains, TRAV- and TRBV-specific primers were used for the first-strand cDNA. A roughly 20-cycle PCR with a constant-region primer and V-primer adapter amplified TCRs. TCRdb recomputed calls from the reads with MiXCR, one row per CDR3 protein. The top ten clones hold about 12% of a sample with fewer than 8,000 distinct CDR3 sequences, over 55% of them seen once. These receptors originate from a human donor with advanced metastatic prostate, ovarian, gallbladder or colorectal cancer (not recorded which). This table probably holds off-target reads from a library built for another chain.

CDR3 nucleotides: TGTGCCAGCAGGCACAGGGCCCTTTCCTACAATGAGCAGTTCTTC. Protein: CASRHRALSYNEQFF. The chain has TRBV28 and TRBJ2-1; possibly TRBD1 for D (6 bases). The CDR3 contains 15 residues. Germline values: CDR1 MDHEN, CDR2 SYDVKM. V lost 6 bases, J lost 1 base, and 13 bases lay in between.

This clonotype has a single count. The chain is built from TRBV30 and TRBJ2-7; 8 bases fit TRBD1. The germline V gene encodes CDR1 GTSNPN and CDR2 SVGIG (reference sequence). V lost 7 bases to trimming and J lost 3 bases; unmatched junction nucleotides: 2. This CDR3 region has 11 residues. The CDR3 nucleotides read TGTGCCTTTGGGACAGGCTACGAGCAGTACTTC. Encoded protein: CAFGTGYEQYF.

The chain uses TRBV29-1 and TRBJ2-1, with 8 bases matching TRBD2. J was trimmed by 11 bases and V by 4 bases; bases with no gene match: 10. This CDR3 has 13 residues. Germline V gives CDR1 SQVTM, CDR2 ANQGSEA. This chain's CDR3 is CSVAPTSGGKQFF. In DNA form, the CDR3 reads TGCAGCGTTGCACCCACCAGCGGGGGCAAGCAGTTCTTC.

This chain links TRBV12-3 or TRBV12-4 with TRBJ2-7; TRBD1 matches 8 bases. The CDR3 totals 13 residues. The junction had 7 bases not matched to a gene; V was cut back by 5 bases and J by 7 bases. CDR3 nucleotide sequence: TGTGCCAGCAGTGGACAGGGAGCGGAGGAGCAGTACTTC. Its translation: CASSGQGAEEQYF.

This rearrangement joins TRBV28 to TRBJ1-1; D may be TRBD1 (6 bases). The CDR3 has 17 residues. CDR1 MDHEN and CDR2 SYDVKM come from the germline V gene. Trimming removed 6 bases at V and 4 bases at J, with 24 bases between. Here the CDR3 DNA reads TGTGCCAGCAGCTACTCTACCCAGGGGCCGCGCGGCACTGAAGCTTTCTTT. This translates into CASSYSTQGPRGTEAFF.

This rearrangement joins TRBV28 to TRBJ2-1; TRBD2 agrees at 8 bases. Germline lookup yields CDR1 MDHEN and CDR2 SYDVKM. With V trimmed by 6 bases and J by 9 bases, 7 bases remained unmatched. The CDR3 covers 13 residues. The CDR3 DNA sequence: TGTGCCAGCAGATCCACCACTAGCGGTGAGCAGTTCTTC. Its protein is CASRSTTSGEQFF.

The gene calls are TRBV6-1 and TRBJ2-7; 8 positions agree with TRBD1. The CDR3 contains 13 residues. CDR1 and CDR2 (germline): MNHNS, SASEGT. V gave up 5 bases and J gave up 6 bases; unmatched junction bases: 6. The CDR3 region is CASSYPTGGEQYF. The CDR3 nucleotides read TGTGCCAGCAGTTATCCTACAGGGGGCGAGCAGTACTTC.

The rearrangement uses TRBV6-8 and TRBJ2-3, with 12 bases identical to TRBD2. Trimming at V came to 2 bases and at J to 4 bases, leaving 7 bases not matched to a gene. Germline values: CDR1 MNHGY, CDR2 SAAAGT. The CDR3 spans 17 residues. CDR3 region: CASSYTLTSGSADTQYF. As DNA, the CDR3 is TGTGCCAGCAGTTACACCCTGACTAGCGGGAGTGCAGATACGCAGTATTTT.

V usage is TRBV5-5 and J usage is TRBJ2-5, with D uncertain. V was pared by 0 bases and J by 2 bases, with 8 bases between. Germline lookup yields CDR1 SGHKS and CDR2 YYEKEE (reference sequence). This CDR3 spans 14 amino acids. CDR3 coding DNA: TGTGCCAGCAGCTTGGAGGTCAGTCAAGAGACCCAGTACTTC. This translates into CASSLEVSQETQYF.

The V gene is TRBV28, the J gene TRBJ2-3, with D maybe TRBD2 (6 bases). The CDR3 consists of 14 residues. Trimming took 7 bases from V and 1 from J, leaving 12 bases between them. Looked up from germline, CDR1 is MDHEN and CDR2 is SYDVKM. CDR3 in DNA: TGTGCCAGCAATGGGGGAGGCGGCACAGATACGCAGTATTTT. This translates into CASNGGGGTDTQYF. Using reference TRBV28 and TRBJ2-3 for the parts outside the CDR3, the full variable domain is DVKVTQSSRYLVKRTGEKVFLECVQDMDHENMFWYRQDPGLGLRLIYFSYDVKMKEKGDIPEGYSVSREKKERFSLILESASTNQTSMYLCASNGGGGTDTQYFGPGTRLTVL.

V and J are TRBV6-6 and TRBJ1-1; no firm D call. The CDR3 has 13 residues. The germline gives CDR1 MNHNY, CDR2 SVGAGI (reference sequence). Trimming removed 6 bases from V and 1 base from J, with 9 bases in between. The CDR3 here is CASSWEGNTEAFF. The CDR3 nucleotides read TGTGCCAGCAGCTGGGAGGGGAACACTGAAGCTTTCTTT.

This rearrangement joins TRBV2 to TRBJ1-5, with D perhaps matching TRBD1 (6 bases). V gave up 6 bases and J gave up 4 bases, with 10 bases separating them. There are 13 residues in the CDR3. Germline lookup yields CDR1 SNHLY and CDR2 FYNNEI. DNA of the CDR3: TGTGCCAGCAGGAGAGGGGGGAATCAGCCCCAGCATTTT. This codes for CASRRGGNQPQHF.

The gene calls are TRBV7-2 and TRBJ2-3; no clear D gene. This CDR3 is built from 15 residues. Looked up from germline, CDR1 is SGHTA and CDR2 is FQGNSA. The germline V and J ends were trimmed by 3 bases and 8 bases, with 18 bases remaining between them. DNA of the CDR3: TGTGCCAGCAGCTTTAAAGGATCCGAAGTGGGTACGCAGTATTTT. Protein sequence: CASSFKGSEVGTQYF.

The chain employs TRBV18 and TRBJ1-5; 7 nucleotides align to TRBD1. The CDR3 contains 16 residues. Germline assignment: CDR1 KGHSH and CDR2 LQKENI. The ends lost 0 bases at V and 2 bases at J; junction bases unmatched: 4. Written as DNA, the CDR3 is TGTGCCAGCTCACCACCGGGAGGGGGCCGCAATCAGCCCCAGCATTTT. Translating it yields CASSPPGGGRNQPQHF.

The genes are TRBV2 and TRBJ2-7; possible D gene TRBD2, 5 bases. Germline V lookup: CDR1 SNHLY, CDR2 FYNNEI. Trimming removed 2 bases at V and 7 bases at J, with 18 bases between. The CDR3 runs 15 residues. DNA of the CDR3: TGTGCCAGCAGTGAAATGGCGGGTTTCCTGGGAGAGCAGTACTTC. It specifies CASSEMAGFLGEQYF.

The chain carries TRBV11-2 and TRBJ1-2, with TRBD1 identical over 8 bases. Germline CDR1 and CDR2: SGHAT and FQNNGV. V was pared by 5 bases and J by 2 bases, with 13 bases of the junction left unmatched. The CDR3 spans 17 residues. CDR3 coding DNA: TGTGCCAGCAGCCACATCAGGGGGCAAGGGAGGAACTATGGCTACACCTTC. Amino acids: CASSHIRGQGRNYGYTF.

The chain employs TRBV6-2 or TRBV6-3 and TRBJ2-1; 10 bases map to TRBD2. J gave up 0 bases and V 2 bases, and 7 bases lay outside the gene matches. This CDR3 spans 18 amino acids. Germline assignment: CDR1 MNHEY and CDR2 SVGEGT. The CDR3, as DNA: TGTGCCAGCAGTTACCCAAGCGGGGGGGGTTTCTCCTACAATGAGCAGTTCTTC. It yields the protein CASSYPSGGGFSYNEQFF.

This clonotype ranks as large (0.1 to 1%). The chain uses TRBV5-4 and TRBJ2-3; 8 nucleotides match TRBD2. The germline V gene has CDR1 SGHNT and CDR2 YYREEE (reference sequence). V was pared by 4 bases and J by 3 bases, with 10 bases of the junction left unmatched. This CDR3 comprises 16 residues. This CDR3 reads CASSRLLAASTDTQYF. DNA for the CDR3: TGTGCCAGCAGCCGCCTACTAGCGGCGTCGACAGATACGCAGTATTTT. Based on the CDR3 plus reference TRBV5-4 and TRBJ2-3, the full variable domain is ETGVTQSPTHLIKTRGQQVTLRCSSQSGHNTVSWYQQALGQGPQFIFQYYREEENGRGNFPPRFSGLQFPNYSSELNVNALELDDSALYLCASSRLLAASTDTQYFGPGTRLTVL.

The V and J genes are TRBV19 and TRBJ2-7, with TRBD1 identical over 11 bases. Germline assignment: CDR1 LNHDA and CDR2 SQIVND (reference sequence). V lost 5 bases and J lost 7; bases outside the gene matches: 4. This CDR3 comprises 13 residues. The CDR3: CASSVDRGQEQYF. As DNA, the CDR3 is TGTGCCAGTAGTGTGGACAGGGGGCAAGAGCAGTACTTC.

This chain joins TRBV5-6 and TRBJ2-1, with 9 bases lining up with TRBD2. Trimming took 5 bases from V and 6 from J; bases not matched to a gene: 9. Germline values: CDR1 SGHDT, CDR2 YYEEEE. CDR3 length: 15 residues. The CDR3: CASSYSGGLPNEQFF. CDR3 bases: TGTGCCAGCAGTTATAGCGGGGGCTTGCCCAATGAGCAGTTCTTC.